The T cell receptor beta chain described here comes from a study of blood T cell repertoires in COVID-19. About the study: Samples came from the United States, Italy and Spain, spanning acute and convalescent COVID-19. Sample material is recorded as cDNA or gDNA derived from T cells, B-cell-depleted T cells, or PBMCs.

The CDR3 contains 14 residues. V was clipped by 5 bases and J by 1 base; unmatched bases: 4. Per germline, CDR1 LGHDT and CDR2 YNNKEL (reference sequence). Per the original data handling: Researchers report that nucleated cell counts were estimated from reference gene primer amplification. Sequenced by immunoSEQ multiplex PCR; TCRdb stores in-frame clones only, minus some. From that table come the V and J calls and clone size; the DNA was used to work out D and trimming. This sample has 200,000 to 300,000 clones, with around four fifths found just once. The sequencing sample was made of peripheral blood. V is TRBV3-1 (or the pseudogene TRBV3-2) and J is TRBJ2-5; 7 bases fit TRBD1. The source is a woman aged 55-69 years with active or convalescent COVID-19. CDR3 nucleotides: TGTGCCAGCAGCTCGTGGGACAGCCAAGAGACCCAGTACTTC. Its translation is CASSSWDSQETQYF.